This T cell receptor (beta chain) was captured in a study of PD-1 blockade in mismatch repair-deficient tumors (dated by TCRdb to between 2016 and 2019). About the study as a whole: The trial enrolled more than 85 consecutive patients with approximately eleven mismatch repair-deficient cancer types between 2013 and late 2016, all previously treated and progressing. Deep sequencing of TCR CDR3 regions was used to track tumor-associated T cell clones in peripheral blood of patients responding to PD-1 blockade. Overall study results and their limits: After pembrolizumab, tumor-resident clones, which were often undetectable in blood before treatment, expanded rapidly and then contracted, generally ahead of radiologic responses. Clonal expansion was elicited by three of the seven peptides, yielding around 150 unique blood TCRs of which seven were also found in tumor, and every positive peptide was derived from frameshift mutations.

The V end loses 7 bases and the J end loses 4 bases, and a stretch of 14 bases separates them. The germline V gene (reference sequence) yields LNHDA for CDR1 and SQIVND for CDR2. The CDR3 starts with the cysteine, ends with the phenylalanine, and has 15 residues. Only the CDR3 portion is preserved as DNA: 45 bases, with reading frame beginning at the first base. With respect to this clone: Its antigen has not been determined. Base qualities are missing; no much larger clone stands one base away.

Reading the label with the study, this specimen's time point is: approximately ten-day in vitro stimulation with candidate neoantigen peptide 6. Mismatch repair deficiency was established in every enrolled patient by polymerase chain reaction or immunohistochemistry. TCR sequencing was carried out for a few patients who responded to pembrolizumab therapy. Each of fewer than 10 ELISpot-reactive candidate neoantigen peptides was used in an approximately ten-day in vitro stimulation prior to TCR sequencing. A control culture with no peptide was handled in the same way and served as the baseline for calculating clone fold changes. The phase II trial prospectively tested pembrolizumab PD-1 blockade in advanced mismatch repair-deficient cancers regardless of tissue of origin. The library was generated by the immunoSEQ multiplex PCR assay. Per the authors' processing: A clone was defined as neoantigen-specific if the clone expanded significantly to the relevant peptide but showed no significant expansion to any other peptide tested. In its TCRdb copy, this immuneACCESS table keeps in-frame sequences only and misses some clones. Where compared with another copy, unresolved V genes explain less than half of these, and the others have no known cause. D and trimming come from the DNA, and the V and J calls and clone size come from that table. This sample has roughly 13,000 clones in its table, and roughly nine tenths of those were observed once. The biggest ten clones account for under 6% of the sample.

The sequence is built from TRBV19 and TRBJ1-6; perhaps TRBD1 is the D gene, with 5 bases matching. The TCR sequence derives from an adult with mismatch repair-deficient cancer. The sequenced sample was cells cultured in vitro, obtained from a patient treated with pembrolizumab. Here is the DNA: TGTGCCAGTAACGTGAGGGCAGGGTATAATTCACCCCTCCACTTT. It translates to CASNVRAGYNSPLHF. With the rest looked up from the reference TRBV19 and TRBJ1-6 genes rather than sequenced, the full variable domain is DGGITQSPKYLFRKEGQNVTLSCEQNLNHDAMYWYRQDPGQGLRLIYYSQIVNDFQKGDIAEGYSVSREKKESFPLTVTSAQKNPTAFYLCASNVRAGYNSPLHFGNGTRLTVT.